These T cell receptor beta chains were read from a single sample in a study of blood T cells in healthy people across ages. TCRdb processed the 5' RACE reads anew with MiXCR; each CDR3 protein has one entry. This table holds about 1,500,000 distinct CDR3 sequences, approximately 40% found once. Sequences were obtained from blood. The receptors were sampled from a woman in her late teens or twenties in good health. The CDR3 runs from the conserved cysteine through the conserved F or W. The D gene is left open where the match is weak. Clone size, where shown, is once, few, many, or a class for clones that have expanded.

cdr3_aa,cdr3_nt,j_call,clone_size,d_call,v_call
CASSQWGLAGYNEQFF,TGTGCCAGCAGCCAGTGGGGACTAGCGGGGTACAATGAGCAGTTCTTC,TRBJ2-1,-,TRBD2,TRBV3-1
CASSPSGGTPNQPQHF,TGTGCCAGCAGCCCTAGCGGGGGGACGCCTAATCAGCCCCAGCATTTT,TRBJ1-5,-,-,TRBV7-2
CASSLGSGRGNEQFF,TGTGCCAGCAGTTTAGGTAGCGGGAGAGGCAATGAGCAGTTCTTC,TRBJ2-1,-,TRBD2,TRBV27
CASGYSGGRDTQYF,TGTGCCAGCGGTTATAGCGGAGGCCGAGATACGCAGTATTTT,TRBJ2-3,many,-,TRBV12-3/TRBV12-4
CASSEERTGARSSVNYGYTF,TGTGCCAGCAGTGAAGAGAGGACAGGGGCCCGATCATCCGTAAACTATGGCTACACCTTC,TRBJ1-2,-,TRBD1,TRBV6-1
CASSPEWDRVTDTQYF,TGTGCCAGCAGCCCCGAGTGGGACAGGGTGACAGATACGCAGTATTTT,TRBJ2-3,-,TRBD1,TRBV11-2
CSVEVANTGELFF,TGCAGCGTTGAGGTTGCGAACACCGGGGAGCTGTTTTTT,TRBJ2-2,-,-,TRBV29-1
CASSLKRGSTDTQYF,TGTGCCAGCAGCTTAAAGCGCGGAAGCACAGATACGCAGTATTTT,TRBJ2-3,-,-,TRBV11-2
CASSINSGTEAFF,TGTGCCAGTAGTATAAATTCGGGTACGGAAGCTTTCTTT,TRBJ1-1,few,-,TRBV19
CSAPSRGGGNQPQHF,TGCAGTGCTCCGAGTAGGGGAGGGGGCAATCAGCCCCAGCATTTT,TRBJ1-5,-,-,TRBV20-1
CSARTDAGNTIYF,TGCAGTGCCAGGACGGACGCTGGAAACACCATATATTTT,TRBJ1-3,-,-,TRBV20-1
CASSYRTDGQETQYF,TGTGCCAGCAGTTATAGGACAGACGGACAAGAGACCCAGTACTTC,TRBJ2-5,-,-,TRBV28
CATSDPYAGLANTGELFF,TGTGCCACCAGTGATCCCTACGCGGGATTGGCCAACACCGGGGAGCTGTTTTTT,TRBJ2-2,-,-,TRBV24-1
CASSPTEGRTDTQYF,TGTGCCAGCAGTCCCACCGAGGGACGGACAGATACGCAGTATTTT,TRBJ2-3,-,-,TRBV28
CASSSKLAGGRRSYNEQFF,TGTGCCAGCAGTTCCAAACTAGCGGGAGGGAGGAGGTCCTACAATGAGCAGTTCTTC,TRBJ2-1,few,TRBD2,TRBV12-3/TRBV12-4
CASSVDVDEQFF,TGTGCCAGCAGCGTAGATGTGGATGAGCAGTTCTTC,TRBJ2-1,few,-,TRBV9
CASRRRDYGYTF,TGTGCCAGCAGAAGACGGGACTATGGCTACACCTTC,TRBJ1-2,-,-,TRBV12-3/TRBV12-4
CASRETGFGNQPQHF,TGTGCCAGCAGAGAGACAGGGTTCGGCAATCAGCCCCAGCATTTT,TRBJ1-5,-,TRBD1,TRBV6-4
CASSVGKVSYEQYF,TGTGCCAGCAGCGTAGGGAAGGTGTCCTACGAGCAGTACTTC,TRBJ2-7,-,-,TRBV9
CASSLGSLAGVTDTQYF,TGCGCCAGCAGCTTGGGTTCTCTAGCGGGAGTCACAGATACGCAGTATTTT,TRBJ2-3,-,TRBD2,TRBV5-1
CASSLDLTYNEQYF,TGTGCCAGCAGCTTAGACTTGACCTACAATGAGCAGTACTTC,TRBJ2-7,-,-,TRBV11-2
CASSLGLAGVKETQYF,TGTGCCAGCAGCTTGGGGCTAGCGGGCGTTAAAGAGACCCAGTACTTC,TRBJ2-5,-,TRBD2,TRBV5-6
CASSNRAGYEQYF,TGTGCCAGCAGTAACCGGGCCGGCTACGAGCAGTACTTC,TRBJ2-7,-,-,TRBV27
CASSPTGGLSTHSYGYTF,TGCGCCAGCAGCCCAACCGGGGGTCTCTCCACGCACTCCTATGGCTACACCTTC,TRBJ1-2,-,-,TRBV5-1
CASSFRGHIQETQYF,TGTGCCAGCAGTTTTAGGGGACACATCCAAGAGACCCAGTACTTC,TRBJ2-5,-,-,TRBV28
CSARDSPGYGYTF,TGCAGTGCTAGAGACTCACCGGGCTATGGCTACACCTTC,TRBJ1-2,-,-,TRBV20-1